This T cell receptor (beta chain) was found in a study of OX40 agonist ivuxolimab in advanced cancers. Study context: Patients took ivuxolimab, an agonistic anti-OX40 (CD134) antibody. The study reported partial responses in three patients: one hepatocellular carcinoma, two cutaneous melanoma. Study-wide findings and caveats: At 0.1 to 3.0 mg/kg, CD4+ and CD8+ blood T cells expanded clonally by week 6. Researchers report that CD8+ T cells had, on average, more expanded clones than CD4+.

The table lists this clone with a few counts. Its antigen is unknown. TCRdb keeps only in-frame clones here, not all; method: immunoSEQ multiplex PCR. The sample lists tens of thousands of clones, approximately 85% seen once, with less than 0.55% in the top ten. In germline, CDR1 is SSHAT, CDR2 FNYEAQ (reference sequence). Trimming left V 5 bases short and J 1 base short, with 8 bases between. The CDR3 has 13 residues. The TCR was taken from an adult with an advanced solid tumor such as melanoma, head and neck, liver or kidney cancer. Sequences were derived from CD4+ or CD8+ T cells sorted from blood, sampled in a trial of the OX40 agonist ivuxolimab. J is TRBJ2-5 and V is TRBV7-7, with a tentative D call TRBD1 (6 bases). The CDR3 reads CASSRQVQETQYF. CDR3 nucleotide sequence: TGTGCCAGCAGCCGACAGGTCCAAGAGACCCAGTACTTC. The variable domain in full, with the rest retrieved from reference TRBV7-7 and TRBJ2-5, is GAGVSQSPRYKVTKRGQDVTLRCDPISSHATLYWYQQALGQGPEFLTYFNYEAQPDKSGLPSDRFSAERPEGSISTLTIQRTEQRDSAMYRCASSRQVQETQYFGPGTRLLVL.